Each of the 8 T cell receptor beta chains below was sequenced from the same sample in a study of cytomegalovirus exposure and HLA in healthy donors. With 60 Vbeta and 13 Jbeta primers, the PCR was carried out. TCRdb's copy holds only in-frame clones and misses some; the assay was immunoSEQ multiplex PCR. Among 150,000 to 200,000 clones listed, 80% were seen once. The sequenced sample consisted of PBMCs. The source of these receptors is a boy between 10 and 17 years old in good health and CMV-seronegative.

The genes are TRBV9 and TRBJ2-1; no clear D. Germline CDR1 reads SGDLS; CDR2 reads YYNGEE. This CDR3 spans 16 amino acids. V was trimmed by 0 bases and J by 0 bases, leaving 10 bases between them. CDR3 DNA sequence: TGTGCCAGCAGCGTAGACGGTATGAGCTCCTACAATGAGCAGTTCTTC. It yields the protein CASSVDGMSSYNEQFF. The whole variable domain, filled in from reference TRBV9 and TRBJ2-1, reads DSGVTQTPKHLITATGQRVTLRCSPRSGDLSVYWYQQSLDQGLQFLIQYYNGEERAKGNILERFSAQQFPDLHSELNLSSLELGDSALYFCASSVDGMSSYNEQFFGPGTRLTVL.

This clone was seen only once. The gene calls are TRBV7-2 and TRBJ2-5; D may be TRBD1 (5 bases). V lost 2 bases and J lost 5, with 12 bases in between. CDR3 length: 14 residues. Per the germline V gene, CDR1 is SGHTA and CDR2 is FQGNSA. The CDR3 DNA reads TGTGCCAGCAGCTTACAGGGTCAGACGGAGACCCAGTACTTC. It is translated as CASSLQGQTETQYF.

The genes are TRBV27 and TRBJ1-2; no reliable D call. CDR3 length: 15 residues. The germline V and J ends were trimmed by 3 bases and 3 bases, with 14 bases remaining between them. Germline V gene sequence: CDR1 MNHEY, CDR2 SMNVEV (reference sequence). In DNA form, the CDR3 reads TGTGCCAGCAGTTTTTCGTTTGGGCAGTACTATGGCTACACCTTC. Its translation is CASSFSFGQYYGYTF.

This clone has more than one count but fewer than ten. The CDR3 bases are TGTGCCAGCAGTTGGAGAGGGGGTAACTCTGAAGCTTTCTTT. It specifies CASSWRGGNSEAFF. The genes are TRBV6-5 and TRBJ1-1; possible D gene TRBD1, 6 bases. The CDR3 has 14 residues. Germline V lookup: CDR1 MNHEY, CDR2 SVGAGI. V was trimmed by 4 bases and J by 6 bases, leaving 15 bases between them.

The chain links TRBV11-3 to TRBJ1-2, with D tentatively TRBD1 (5 bases). Germline V gene sequence: CDR1 SGHNT, CDR2 YENEEA. The CDR3 consists of 14 residues. V was shortened by 0 bases and J by 4 bases, with 9 bases between the two germline ends. The CDR3 spells CASSLDQGRYGYTF. CDR3 nucleotides: TGTGCCAGCAGCTTAGATCAGGGCCGCTATGGCTACACCTTC.

The chain employs TRBV7-6 and TRBJ1-3; D call uncertain. The CDR3 has 15 residues. Trimming took 8 bases from V and 2 from J, leaving 16 bases between them. Per the germline V gene, CDR1 is SGHVS and CDR2 is FNYEAQ. CDR3 in amino acids: CASQLTERTGNTIYF. CDR3 sequence (DNA): TGTGCCAGCCAACTAACGGAGCGTACTGGAAACACCATATATTTT.

The chain combines TRBV5-6 with TRBJ2-5; TRBD2 might be the D (6 bases). This CDR3 has 18 residues. Per the germline V gene, CDR1 is SGHDT and CDR2 is YYEEEE. Trimming removed 0 bases at V and 1 base at J, with 19 bases between. The CDR3 region is CASSLGIREFLPQETQYF. In DNA form, the CDR3 reads TGTGCCAGCAGCTTGGGTATACGGGAGTTTCTGCCCCAAGAGACCCAGTACTTC.

The genes are TRBV19 and TRBJ1-5; D not certain. The length of the CDR3 is 14 residues. Between the trimmed V and J ends, which lost 4 bases and 4 bases, there was a span of 11 bases. Germline V lookup: CDR1 LNHDA, CDR2 SQIVND (reference sequence). The chain's CDR3 is CASSSRERNQPQHF. For the CDR3, the DNA is TGTGCCAGTAGTAGTAGGGAGAGAAATCAGCCCCAGCATTTT. Together with reference TRBV19 and TRBJ1-5, the CDR3 gives the full variable domain: DGGITQSPKYLFRKEGQNVTLSCEQNLNHDAMYWYRQDPGQGLRLIYYSQIVNDFQKGDIAEGYSVSREKKESFPLTVTSAQKNPTAFYLCASSSRERNQPQHFGDGTRLSIL.